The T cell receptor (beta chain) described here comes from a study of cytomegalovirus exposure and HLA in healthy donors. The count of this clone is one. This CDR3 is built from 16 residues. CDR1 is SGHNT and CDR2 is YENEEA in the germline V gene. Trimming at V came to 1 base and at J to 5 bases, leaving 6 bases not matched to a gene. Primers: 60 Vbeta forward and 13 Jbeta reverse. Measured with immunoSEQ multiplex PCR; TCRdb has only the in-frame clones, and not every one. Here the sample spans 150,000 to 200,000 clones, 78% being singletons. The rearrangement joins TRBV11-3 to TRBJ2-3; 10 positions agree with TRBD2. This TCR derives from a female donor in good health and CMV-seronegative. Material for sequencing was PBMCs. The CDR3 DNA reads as TGTGCCAGCAGCTTAGGAGAGCGGGGGGGAGGAGATACGCAGTATTTT. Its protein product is CASSLGERGGGDTQYF. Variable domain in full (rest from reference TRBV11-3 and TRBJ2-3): EAGVVQSPRYKIIEKKQPVAFWCNPISGHNTLYWYLQNLGQGPELLIRYENEEAVDDSQLPKDRFSAERLKGVDSTLKIQPAELGDSAVYLCASSLGERGGGDTQYFGPGTRLTVL.